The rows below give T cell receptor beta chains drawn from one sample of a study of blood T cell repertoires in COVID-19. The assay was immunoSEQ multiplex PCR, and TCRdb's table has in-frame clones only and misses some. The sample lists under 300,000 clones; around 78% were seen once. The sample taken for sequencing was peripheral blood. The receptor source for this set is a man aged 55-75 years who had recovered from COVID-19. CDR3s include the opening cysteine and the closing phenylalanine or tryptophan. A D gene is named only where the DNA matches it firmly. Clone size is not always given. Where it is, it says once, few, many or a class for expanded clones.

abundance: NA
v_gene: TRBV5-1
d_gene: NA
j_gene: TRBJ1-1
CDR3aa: CASSLWAGVMNTEAFF
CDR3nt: TGCGCCAGCAGCTTGTGGGCAGGGGTTATGAACACTGAAGCTTTCTTT

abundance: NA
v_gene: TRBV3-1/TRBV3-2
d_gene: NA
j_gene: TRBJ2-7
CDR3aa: CASSQGAGYEQYF
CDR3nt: TGTGCCAGCAGCCAAGGGGCAGGGTACGAGCAGTACTTC

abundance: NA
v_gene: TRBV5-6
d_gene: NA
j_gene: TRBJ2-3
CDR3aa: CASSLKGQTADTQYF
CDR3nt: TGTGCCAGCAGCCTTAAGGGACAAACGGCGGATACGCAGTATTTT

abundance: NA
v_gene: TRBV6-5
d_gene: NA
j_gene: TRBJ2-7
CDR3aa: CASSYQANEQYF
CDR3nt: TGTGCCAGCTCCTACCAAGCCAACGAGCAGTACTTC

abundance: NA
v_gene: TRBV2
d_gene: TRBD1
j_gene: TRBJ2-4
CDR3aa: CASSVTGPELAKNIQYF
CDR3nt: TGTGCCAGCAGTGTGACAGGGCCAGAACTAGCCAAAAACATTCAGTACTTC

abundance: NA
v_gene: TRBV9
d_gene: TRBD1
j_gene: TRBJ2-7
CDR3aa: CASAPRGRGLNEQYF
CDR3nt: TGTGCCAGCGCCCCGAGGGGGCGAGGGTTGAACGAGCAGTACTTC

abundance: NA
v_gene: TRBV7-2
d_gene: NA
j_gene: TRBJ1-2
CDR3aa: CASSGGSMGGYTF
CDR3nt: TGTGCCAGCAGCGGGGGGAGCATGGGCGGCTACACCTTC

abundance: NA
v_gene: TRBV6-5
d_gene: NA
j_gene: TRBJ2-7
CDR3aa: CASSQGGLSGEQYF
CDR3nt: TGTGCCAGCAGCCAAGGTGGTCTATCGGGGGAGCAGTACTTC

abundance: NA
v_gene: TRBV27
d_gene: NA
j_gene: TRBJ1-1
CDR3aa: CASSFSHGQTKKAFF
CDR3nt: TGTGCCAGCAGTTTCTCCCACGGACAGACCAAGAAAGCTTTCTTT

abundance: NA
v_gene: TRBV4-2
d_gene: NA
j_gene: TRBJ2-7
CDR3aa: CASSQVTSTGEQYF
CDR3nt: TGTGCCAGCAGCCAAGTTACGTCGACGGGCGAGCAGTACTTC

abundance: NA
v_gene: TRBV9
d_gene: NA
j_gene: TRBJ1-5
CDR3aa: CASSVGVSSNQPQHF
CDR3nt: TGTGCCAGCAGCGTAGGAGTAAGTAGCAATCAGCCCCAGCATTTT

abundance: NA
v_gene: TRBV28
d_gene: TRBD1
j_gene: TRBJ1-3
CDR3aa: CASRATRDRGSGNTIYF
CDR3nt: TGTGCCAGCAGAGCTACCCGGGACAGGGGGTCTGGAAACACCATATATTTT

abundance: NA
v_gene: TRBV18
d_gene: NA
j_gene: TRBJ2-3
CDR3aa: CASSPVGRGGAQYF
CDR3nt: TGTGCCAGCTCACCAGTAGGGAGAGGAGGTGCGCAGTATTTT

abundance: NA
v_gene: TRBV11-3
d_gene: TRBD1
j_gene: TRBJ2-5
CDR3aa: CASSQGGSQETQYF
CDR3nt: TGTGCCAGCAGCCAAGGGGGCAGTCAAGAGACCCAGTACTTC

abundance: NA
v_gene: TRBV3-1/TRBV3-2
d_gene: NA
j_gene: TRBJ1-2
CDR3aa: CASSLGQGGYTF
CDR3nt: TGTGCCAGCAGCCTTGGACAAGGCGGCTACACCTTC

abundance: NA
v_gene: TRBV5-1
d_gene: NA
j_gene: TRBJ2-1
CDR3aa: CASSLVATSEQFF
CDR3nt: TGCGCCAGCAGCTTGGTGGCCACCAGTGAGCAGTTCTTC

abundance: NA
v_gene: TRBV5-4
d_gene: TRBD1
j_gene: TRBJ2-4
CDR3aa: CASSGDRAKNIQYF
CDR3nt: TGTGCCAGCAGCGGGGACAGGGCCAAAAACATTCAGTACTTC

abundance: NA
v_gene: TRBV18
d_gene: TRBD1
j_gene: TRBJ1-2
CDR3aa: CASSPLGQGRYGYTF
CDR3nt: TGTGCCAGCTCACCCCTGGGACAGGGGCGGTATGGCTACACCTTC

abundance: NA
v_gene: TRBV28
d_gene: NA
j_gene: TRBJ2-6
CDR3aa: CASSLGATGANVLTF
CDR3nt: TGTGCCAGCAGTTTGGGGGCAACTGGGGCCAACGTCCTGACTTTC

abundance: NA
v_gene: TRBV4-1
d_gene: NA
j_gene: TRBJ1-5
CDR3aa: CASSQAASSSNQPQHF
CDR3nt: TGCGCCAGCAGCCAAGCCGCGAGTTCGAGCAATCAGCCCCAGCATTTT

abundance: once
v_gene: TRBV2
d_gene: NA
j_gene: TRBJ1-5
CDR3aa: CASTAIQGPNQPQHF
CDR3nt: TGTGCCAGCACCGCTATTCAGGGGCCGAATCAGCCCCAGCATTTT

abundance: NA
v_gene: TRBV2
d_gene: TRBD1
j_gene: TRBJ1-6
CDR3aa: CASRGDSGNSPLHF
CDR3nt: TGTGCCAGCAGGGGGGACAGTGGGAATTCACCCCTCCACTTT

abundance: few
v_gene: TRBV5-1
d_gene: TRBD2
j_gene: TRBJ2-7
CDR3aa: CASSLSGGSGYEQYF
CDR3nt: TGCGCCAGCAGCTTGAGCGGGGGTTCCGGCTACGAGCAGTACTTC

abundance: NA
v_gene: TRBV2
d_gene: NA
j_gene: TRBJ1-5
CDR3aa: CASRAYSNQPQHF
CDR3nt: TGTGCCAGCAGAGCTTATAGCAATCAGCCCCAGCATTTT

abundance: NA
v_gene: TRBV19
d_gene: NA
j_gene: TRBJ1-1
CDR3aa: CATSERGVNTEAFF
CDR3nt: TGTGCCACCTCGGAACGGGGGGTGAACACTGAAGCTTTCTTT

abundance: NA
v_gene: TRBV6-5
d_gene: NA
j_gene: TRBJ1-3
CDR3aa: CASSYTVLSSGNTIYF
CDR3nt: TGTGCCAGCAGTTACACGGTATTAAGCTCTGGAAACACCATATATTTT

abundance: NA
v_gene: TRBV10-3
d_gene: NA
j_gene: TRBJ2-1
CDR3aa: CAISEAGSSYNEQFF
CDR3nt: TGTGCCATCAGTGAGGCAGGTAGCTCCTACAATGAGCAGTTCTTC

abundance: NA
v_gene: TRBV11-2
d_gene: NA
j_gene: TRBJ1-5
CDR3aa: CASSPGGNQPQHF
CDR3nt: TGTGCCAGCAGCCCGGGGGGCAATCAGCCCCAGCATTTT

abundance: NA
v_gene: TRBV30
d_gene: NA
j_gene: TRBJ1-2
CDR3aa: CAWEVDTYYGYTF
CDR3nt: TGTGCCTGGGAGGTGGACACTTACTATGGCTACACCTTC

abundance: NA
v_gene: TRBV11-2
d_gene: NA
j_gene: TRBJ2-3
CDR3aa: CASSIYTDTQYF
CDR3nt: TGTGCCAGCAGCATATACACAGATACGCAGTATTTT

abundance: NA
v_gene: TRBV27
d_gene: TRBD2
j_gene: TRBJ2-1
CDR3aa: CASSGLARTPYNEQFF
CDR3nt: TGTGCCAGCAGCGGACTAGCTCGAACGCCCTACAATGAGCAGTTCTTC

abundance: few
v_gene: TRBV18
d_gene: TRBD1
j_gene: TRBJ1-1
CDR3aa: CASSPQGANTEAFF
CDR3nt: TGTGCCAGCTCACCCCAGGGGGCGAACACTGAAGCTTTCTTT

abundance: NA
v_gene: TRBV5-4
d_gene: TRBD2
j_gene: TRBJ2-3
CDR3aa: CASSPGLAVHLYF
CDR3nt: TGTGCCAGCAGCCCGGGACTAGCGGTCCACCTTTATTTT

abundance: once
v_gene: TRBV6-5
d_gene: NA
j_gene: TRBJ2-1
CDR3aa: CASGVTGSGEQFF
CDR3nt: TGTGCCAGCGGGGTGACAGGATCGGGTGAGCAGTTCTTC

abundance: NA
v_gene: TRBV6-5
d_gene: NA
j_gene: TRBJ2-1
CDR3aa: CATRFTGQNEQFF
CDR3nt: TGTGCCACGCGTTTTACAGGGCAGAATGAGCAGTTCTTC

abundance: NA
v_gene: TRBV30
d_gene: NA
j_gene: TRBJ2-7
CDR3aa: CAWSPGQAGGYEQYF
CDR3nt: TGTGCCTGGAGCCCTGGCCAAGCAGGGGGGTACGAGCAGTACTTC

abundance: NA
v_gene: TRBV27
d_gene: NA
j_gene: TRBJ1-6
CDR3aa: CASSSLQGYNSPLHF
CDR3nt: TGTGCCAGCAGTTCCCTGCAGGGGTATAATTCACCCCTCCACTTT